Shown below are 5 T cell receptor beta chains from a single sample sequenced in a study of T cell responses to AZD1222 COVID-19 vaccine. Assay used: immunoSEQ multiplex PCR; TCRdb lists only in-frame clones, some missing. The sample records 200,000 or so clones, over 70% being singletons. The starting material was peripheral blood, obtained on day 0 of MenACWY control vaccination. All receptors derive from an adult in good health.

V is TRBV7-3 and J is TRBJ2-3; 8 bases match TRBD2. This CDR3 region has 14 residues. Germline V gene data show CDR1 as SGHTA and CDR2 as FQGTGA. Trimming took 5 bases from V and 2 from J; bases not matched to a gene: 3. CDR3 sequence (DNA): TGTGCCAGCAGCCTTAGCGGGGTCACAGATACGCAGTATTTT. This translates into CASSLSGVTDTQYF.

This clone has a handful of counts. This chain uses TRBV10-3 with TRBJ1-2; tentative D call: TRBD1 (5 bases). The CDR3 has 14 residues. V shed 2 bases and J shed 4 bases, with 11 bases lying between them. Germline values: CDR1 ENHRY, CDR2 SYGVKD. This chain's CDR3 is CAISERGSSYGYTF. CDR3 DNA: TGTGCCATCAGTGAGAGGGGCAGCAGCTATGGCTACACCTTC.

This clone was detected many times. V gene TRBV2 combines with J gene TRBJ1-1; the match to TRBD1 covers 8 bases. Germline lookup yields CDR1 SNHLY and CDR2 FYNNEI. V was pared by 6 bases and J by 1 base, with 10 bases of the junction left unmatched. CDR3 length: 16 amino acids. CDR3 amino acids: CASSPGRGTGNTEAFF. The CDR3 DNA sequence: TGTGCCAGCAGCCCAGGTAGGGGGACAGGGAACACTGAAGCTTTCTTT.

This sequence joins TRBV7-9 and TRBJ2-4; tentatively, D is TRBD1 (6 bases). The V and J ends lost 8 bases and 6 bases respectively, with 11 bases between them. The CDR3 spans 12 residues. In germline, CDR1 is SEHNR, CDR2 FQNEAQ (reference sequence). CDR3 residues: CASGQSLNIQYF. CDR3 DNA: TGTGCCAGCGGACAGTCACTAAACATTCAGTACTTC. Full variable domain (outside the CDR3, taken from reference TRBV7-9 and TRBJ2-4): DTGVSQNPRHKITKRGQNVTFRCDPISEHNRLYWYRQTLGQGPEFLTYFQNEAQLEKSRLLSDRFSAERPKGSFSTLEIQRTEQGDSAMYLCASGQSLNIQYFGAGTRLSVL.

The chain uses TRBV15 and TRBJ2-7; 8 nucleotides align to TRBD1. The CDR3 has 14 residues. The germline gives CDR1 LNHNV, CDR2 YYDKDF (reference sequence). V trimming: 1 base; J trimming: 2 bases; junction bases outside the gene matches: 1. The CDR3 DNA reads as TGTGCCACCAGCAGAGGACAGGGGACCTACGAGCAGTACTTC. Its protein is CATSRGQGTYEQYF. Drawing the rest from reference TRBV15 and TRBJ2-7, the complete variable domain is DAMVIQNPRYQVTQFGKPVTLSCSQTLNHNVMYWYQQKSSQAPKLLFHYYDKDFNNEADTPDNFQSRRPNTSFCFLDIRSPGLGDTAMYLCATSRGQGTYEQYFGPGTRLTVT.